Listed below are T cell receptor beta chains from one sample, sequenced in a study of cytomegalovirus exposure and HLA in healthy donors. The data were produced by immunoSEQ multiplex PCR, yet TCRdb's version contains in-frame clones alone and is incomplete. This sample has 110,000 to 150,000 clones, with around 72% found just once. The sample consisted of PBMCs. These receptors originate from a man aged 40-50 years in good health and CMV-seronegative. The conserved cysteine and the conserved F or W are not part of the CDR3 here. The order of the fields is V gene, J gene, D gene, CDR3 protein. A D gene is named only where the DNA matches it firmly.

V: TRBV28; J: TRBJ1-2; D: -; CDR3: ASFLQGYGYT
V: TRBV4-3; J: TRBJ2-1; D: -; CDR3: ASSQSRHNSYNEQF
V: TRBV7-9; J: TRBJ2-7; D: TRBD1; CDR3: ASSPWGDRGNEQY
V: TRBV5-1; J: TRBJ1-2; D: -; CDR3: ASSMTENYGYT
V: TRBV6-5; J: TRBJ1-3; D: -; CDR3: ASTLAPFSGNTIY
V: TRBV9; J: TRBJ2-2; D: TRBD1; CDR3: ASSGGQANTGELF
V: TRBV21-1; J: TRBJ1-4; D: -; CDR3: ASSKETGKGEKLF
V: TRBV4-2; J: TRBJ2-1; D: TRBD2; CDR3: ASSLTSGGYNEQF
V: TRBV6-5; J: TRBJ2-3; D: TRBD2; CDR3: ASSSRGLVTDTQY
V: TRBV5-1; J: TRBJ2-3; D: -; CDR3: ASSLDSADTQY
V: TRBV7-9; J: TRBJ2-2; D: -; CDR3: ASSFGSGAAWNTGELF
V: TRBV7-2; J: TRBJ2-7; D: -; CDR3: ASSLGADEQY
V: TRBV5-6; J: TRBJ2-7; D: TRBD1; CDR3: ASSRIGQGNYEQY
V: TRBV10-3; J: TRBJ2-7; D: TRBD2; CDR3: AIRSGTSGPEEQY
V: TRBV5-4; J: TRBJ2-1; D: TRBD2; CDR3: ASRGREVGEQF
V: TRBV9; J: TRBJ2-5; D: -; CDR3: ASSVGARVETQY
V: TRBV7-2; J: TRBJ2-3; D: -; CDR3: ASSLQGDTQY
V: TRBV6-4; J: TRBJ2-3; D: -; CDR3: ASSDLPSRKSTDTQY
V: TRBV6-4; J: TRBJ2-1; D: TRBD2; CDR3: ASSVLAGSLDEQF
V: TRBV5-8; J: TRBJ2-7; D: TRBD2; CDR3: ASRGEGNYEQY
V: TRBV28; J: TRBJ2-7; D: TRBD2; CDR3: ASSFRLAGIYEQY
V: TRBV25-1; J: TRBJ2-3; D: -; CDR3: ASSVLADTQY
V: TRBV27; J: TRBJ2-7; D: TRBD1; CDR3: ASSPQNRGYHEQY
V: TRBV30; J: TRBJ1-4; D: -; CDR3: AWSPNREKLF
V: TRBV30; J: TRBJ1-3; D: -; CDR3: AWSVSGTLGNTIY
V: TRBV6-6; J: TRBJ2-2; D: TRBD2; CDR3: ASSVGGVGGELF
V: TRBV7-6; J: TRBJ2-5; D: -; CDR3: ASSLITGPQETQY
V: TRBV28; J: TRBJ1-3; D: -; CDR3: ASSPGDRISGNTIY
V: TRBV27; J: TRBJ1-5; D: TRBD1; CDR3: ASRQGGNQPQH
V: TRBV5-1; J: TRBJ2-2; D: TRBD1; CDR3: ASSRRTGDLNTGELF
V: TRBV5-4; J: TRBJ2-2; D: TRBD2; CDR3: ASSRGGVNGELF
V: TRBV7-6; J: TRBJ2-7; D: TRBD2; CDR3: ASSPVRGRGGYEQY
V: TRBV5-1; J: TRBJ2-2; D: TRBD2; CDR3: ASSLAPSGVNTGELF
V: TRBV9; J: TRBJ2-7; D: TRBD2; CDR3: ASSVGGEGPYEQY
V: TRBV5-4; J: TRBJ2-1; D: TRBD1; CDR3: ASSLDGQAYNEQF
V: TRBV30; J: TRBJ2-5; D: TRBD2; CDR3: AWSVGSSGYGETQY
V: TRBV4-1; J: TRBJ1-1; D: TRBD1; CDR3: ASSRQGGWGNTEAF
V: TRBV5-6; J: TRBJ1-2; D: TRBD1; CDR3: ASSLTGGSYGYT
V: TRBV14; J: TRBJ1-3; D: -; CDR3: ASSQGWWESSGNTIY
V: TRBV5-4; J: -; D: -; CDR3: ASRGTDRSEQY
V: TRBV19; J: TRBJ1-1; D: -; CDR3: ASSVTGAEAF
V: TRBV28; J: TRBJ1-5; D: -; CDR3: ASSLGPTITQGNQPQN
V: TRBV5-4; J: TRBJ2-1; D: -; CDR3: ASSLARKVEQF
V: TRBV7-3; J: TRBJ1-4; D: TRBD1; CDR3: ASSLWTQGGEKLF
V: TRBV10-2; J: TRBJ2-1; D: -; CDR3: ASRGIAGSHNEQF
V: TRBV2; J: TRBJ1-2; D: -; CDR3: ASSEFPYGYT
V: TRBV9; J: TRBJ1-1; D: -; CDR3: ASSPFRSMKTEAF
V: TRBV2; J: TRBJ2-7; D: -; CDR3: ASSEGRGRADEQY
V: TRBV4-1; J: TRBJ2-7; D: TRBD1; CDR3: ASSPGQGYDYEQY
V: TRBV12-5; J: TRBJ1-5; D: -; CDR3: ASGLNSNQPQN
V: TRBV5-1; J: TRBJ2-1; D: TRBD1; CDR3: ASSLGQGASNEQF
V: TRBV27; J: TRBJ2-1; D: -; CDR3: ASSVSPGYNEQF